The 32 T cell receptor beta chains below were found in one sample sequenced in a study of T cells in Graves' hyperthyroidism and ophthalmopathy (dated by TCRdb to between 2017 and 2020). The library was produced with multiplex PCR. Sequencing was carried out with an Illumina HiSeq 2000. The TCR beta CDR3 regions were amplified from the RNA transcripts. The first round of RT-PCR for the TCR CDR3 was performed with the HTBI primer set and the Qiagen OneStep RT-PCR kit. The public reads were reprocessed in TCRdb via fastp at Q25 and MiXCR, keeping in-frame beta chains. Each CDR3 protein appears once, grouped with its most common genes and DNA. This sample gives some 800,000 distinct CDR3 sequences in total; about 38% of them show up just once. The ten largest account for approximately 8.7% of the sample. Sequencing input: blood. The origin of the receptors is a man aged 18 to 35 with Graves' hyperthyroidism.

To note about this clonotype: This may be a read error: a much more frequent sequence differs by one nucleotide. The rearrangement uses TRBV7-8 and TRBJ2-7, with D possibly matching TRBD2 (7 bases). The V gene's germline CDR1 is SGHVS and CDR2 FQNEAQ. The CDR3 has 15 amino acids. CDR3 nucleotide sequence: TGTGCCAGCAGCGGGGAGGGACAAGCAACCTACGAGCAGAACTTC. Translation gives CASSGEGQATYEQNF. The variable domain in full, completed from reference TRBV7-8 and TRBJ2-7, reads GAGVSQSPRYKVAKRGQDVALRCDPISGHVSLFWYQQALGQGPEFLTYFQNEAQLDKSGLPSDRFFAERPEGSVSTLKIQRTQQEDSAVYLCASSGEGQATYEQNFGPGTRLTVT.

The rearrangement uses TRBV7-9 and TRBJ2-5, with D perhaps being TRBD1 or TRBD2 (5 bases each). The V gene lost 11 bases and the J gene lost 4 bases, with 26 bases spanning the gap. The CDR3 has 16 amino acids. Germline V gene data show CDR1 as SEHNR and CDR2 as FQNEAQ (reference sequence). The CDR3 protein is CAPGATLSSGGETQYF. DNA for the CDR3: TGTGCCCCCGGGGCAACGTTATCGAGCGGAGGAGAGACCCAGTACTTC.

This clonotype was counted many times. The chain links TRBV15 to TRBJ1-4, with a tentative D call TRBD1 (6 bases). CDR1 and CDR2 from the germline V gene are LNHNV and YYDKDF (reference sequence). Trimming left V 9 bases short and J 5 bases short, with 13 bases between. There are 13 residues in the CDR3. The DNA of the CDR3 is TGTGCCACAGAGACAGGTCGAAATGAAAAACTGTTTTTT. Its protein product is CATETGRNEKLFF.

Only a few counts were recorded for this clonotype. V gene TRBV7-9 combines with J gene TRBJ1-1; tentative D call: TRBD1 (6 bases). The CDR3 sequence is 16 residues long. With 8 bases removed from V and 2 bases from J, the gap between germline ends came to 21 bases. Per the germline V gene, CDR1 is SEHNR and CDR2 is FQNEAQ (reference sequence). The DNA for the CDR3 is TGTGCCAGCTCAAGGCAGCCGCACAGGGCCAACACTGAAGCTTTCTTT. This sequence encodes CASSRQPHRANTEAFF.

There are a few counts of this clonotype. The chain joins TRBV6-5 to TRBJ1-6, with TRBD1 identical over 7 bases. J was trimmed by 6 bases and V by 9 bases; bases with no gene match: 14. Germline CDR1 MNHEY, CDR2 SVGAGI. The CDR3 loop spans 16 amino acids. Written as DNA, the CDR3 is TGTGCCAGTACCCGACGAGGACAGGATCGTAATTCACCCCTCCACTTT. Translation gives CASTRRGQDRNSPLHF.

This clonotype has only a few counts. This chain links TRBV28 with TRBJ1-6; D possibly corresponds to TRBD1 (6 bases). Germline-derived CDR1 and CDR2 are MDHEN and SYDVKM. The CDR3 sequence is 13 residues long. The V end was cut by 6 bases, the J end by 8 bases, with 11 bases between. CDR3 residues: CASRDPGDSPLHF. In nucleotides, the CDR3 is TGTGCCAGCAGGGACCCAGGGGATTCACCCCTCCACTTT.

Only a few counts were recorded for this clonotype. The chain uses TRBV7-6 and TRBJ2-2, with 9 bases fitting TRBD1. The germline CDR1 and CDR2 sequences are SGHVS and FNYEAQ. CDR3 length: 16 amino acids. Losses at the gene ends were 5 bases for V and 2 bases for J; bases not matched to a gene: 6. CDR3 DNA sequence: TGTGCCAGCAGCGCGGAGACAGGGGGAAACACCGGGGAGCTGTTTTTT. Translation: CASSAETGGNTGELFF.

Many counts were recorded for this clonotype. The CDR3 DNA reads TGTGCCATCATTGGACAGGGGGCGAACACTGAAGCTTTCTTT. It is translated as CAIIGQGANTEAFF. This chain joins TRBV10-3 and TRBJ1-1; 11 bases align to TRBD1. V lost 7 bases, J lost 1 base, and 2 bases stayed unmatched. The V gene's germline CDR1 is ENHRY and CDR2 SYGVKD. This CDR3 spans 14 amino acids.

The chain recombines TRBV10-3 with TRBJ2-3, with 8 bases identical to TRBD1. Germline loops: CDR1 ENHRY, CDR2 SYGVKD. The V segment lost 2 bases and the J segment 4 bases; nucleotides outside the gene matches: 5. The CDR3 covers 15 residues. DNA for the CDR3: TGTGCCATCAGTGAGGGACAGGGATCAGCAGATACGCAGTATTTT. It yields the protein CAISEGQGSADTQYF.

The rearrangement links TRBV7-9 to TRBJ2-2, with D possibly being TRBD1 (5 bases). V lost 5 bases and J lost 0, with 16 bases in between. Germline-derived CDR1 and CDR2 are SEHNR and FQNEAQ (reference sequence). The CDR3 runs 17 residues. The CDR3 sequence: CASSLRDRNANTGELFF. In DNA form, the CDR3 reads TGTGCCAGCAGCCTCCGTGACAGAAACGCGAACACCGGGGAGCTGTTTTTT. The whole variable domain, filled in from reference TRBV7-9 and TRBJ2-2, reads DTGVSQNPRHKITKRGQNVTFRCDPISEHNRLYWYRQTLGQGPEFLTYFQNEAQLEKSRLLSDRFSAERPKGSFSTLEIQRTEQGDSAMYLCASSLRDRNANTGELFFGEGSRLTVL.

This clonotype was counted between two and nine times. The chain recombines TRBV5-4 with TRBJ1-1; no firm D call. Germline CDR1 SGHNT, CDR2 YYREEE (reference sequence). The CDR3 contains 11 residues. V shed 0 bases and J shed 9 bases, with 6 bases lying between them. The CDR3 spells CASSLAGKAFF. CDR3 bases: TGTGCCAGCAGCTTGGCCGGAAAAGCTTTCTTT.

In DNA form, the CDR3 reads TGTGCCAGCAGTGACTCGGGCCAGGGGAACACCGGGGAGCTGTTTTTT. Protein product: CASSDSGQGNTGELFF. The V call is TRBV6-4, the J call TRBJ2-2, with D tentatively TRBD1 (5 bases). Trimming stripped 0 bases from V and 1 base from J, with 9 bases between. Germline CDR1 MRHNA, CDR2 SNTAGT. CDR3 size: 16 residues.

The chain carries TRBV7-3 and TRBJ2-7; 7 bases agree with TRBD1. V was pared by 5 bases and J by 8 bases, with 9 bases of the junction left unmatched. CDR3 length equals 13 residues. Looked up from germline, CDR1 is SGHTA and CDR2 is FQGTGA. The CDR3: CASSPLDREKQYF. For the CDR3, the DNA is TGTGCCAGCAGCCCCCTAGACAGGGAAAAGCAGTACTTC. Together with reference TRBV7-3 and TRBJ2-7, the CDR3 gives the full variable domain: GAGVSQTPSNKVTEKGKYVELRCDPISGHTALYWYRQSLGQGPEFLIYFQGTGAADDSGLPNDRFFAVRPEGSVSTLKIQRTERGDSAVYLCASSPLDREKQYFGPGTRLTVT.

The table lists this clonotype with a few counts. V is TRBV20-1 and J is TRBJ2-7; D gene ambiguous. CDR1 and CDR2 (germline): DFQATT, SNEGSKA (reference sequence). The CDR3 sequence is 13 residues long. The V end lost 1 base, the J end lost 0 bases, and 7 bases lay between the germline ends. CDR3 bases: TGCAGTGCTAGAGTATTAGACTCCTACGAGCAGTACTTC. It is translated as CSARVLDSYEQYF.

Comment on this clonotype: With a much larger clone just one base away, this may be a read error. The rearrangement uses TRBV19 and TRBJ1-1; D unresolved. From germline, CDR1 is LNHDA and CDR2 SQIVND (reference sequence). The CDR3 consists of 14 residues. Here the CDR3 DNA reads TGTGCCAGTCGGCTGGGCCCAAGGGCCACTGAAGCTTCCTTT. As protein: CASRLGPRATEASF.

A note on this clonotype: Its ends do not fully match the called genes, so a read error is possible. The genes are TRBV5-1 and TRBJ2-7; TRBD1 aligns across 8 bases. The germline V gene encodes CDR1 SGHRS and CDR2 YFSETQ. The length of the CDR3 is 14 residues. The CDR3 coding sequence is TGTGCCAGCAGCTCGGGGACAGGACGCTGCGAGCAGTACTTC. This encodes CASSSGTGRCEQYF.

This clonotype has only a few counts. The chain uses TRBV2 and TRBJ2-7, with 9 bases that match TRBD1. Germline trimming cut 6 bases from V and 6 bases from J; bases unmatched to any gene: 6. The CDR3 extends over 13 amino acids. The germline gives CDR1 SNHLY, CDR2 FYNNEI. In DNA form, the CDR3 reads TGTGCCAGCAGGGGGACAGGGCCAAGCGAGCAGTACTTC. Translating it yields CASRGTGPSEQYF.

This rearrangement joins TRBV6-6 to TRBJ1-4; D is possibly TRBD1 (5 bases). Germline CDR1 and CDR2: MNHNY and SVGAGI (reference sequence). V dropped 5 bases and J dropped 8 bases, with 18 bases sitting between them. The CDR3 consists of 15 residues. CDR3 in DNA: TGTGCCAGCAGTACCTTGGGGGACCCGGAAGAAAAACTGTTTTTT. Translation: CASSTLGDPEEKLFF.

On this clonotype: A read error may be the cause here, since a much bigger clone is one base away. The rearrangement uses TRBV10-3 and TRBJ2-5; 11 nucleotides align to TRBD1. CDR1 and CDR2 (germline): ENHRY, SYGVKD. With 10 bases clipped from V and 4 bases from J, the junction kept 8 bases outside the gene matches. The CDR3 consists of 14 residues. The CDR3 here is CATRPGQGGETQYF. Written as DNA, the CDR3 is TGTGCCACCAGGCCGGGACAGGGGGGAGAGACCCAGTACTTC.

The CDR3 sequence is CSVEVGFSGANVLTF. CDR3 DNA sequence: TGCAGCGTTGAGGTGGGGTTCTCTGGGGCCAACGTCCTGACTTTC. The J gene is TRBJ2-6, the V gene TRBV29-1; D remains unclear. Germline V CDR1 and CDR2: SQVTM, ANQGSEA. The CDR3 runs 15 residues. Trimming took off 3 bases at V and 0 bases at J, with 9 bases between the two ends.

Points on this clonotype: The junction departs from the called germline gene at one end, perhaps through a read error. This sequence joins TRBV7-7 and TRBJ2-2; perhaps TRBD1 as D (6 bases). The germline CDR1 and CDR2 sequences are SSHAT and FNYEAQ (reference sequence). The CDR3 contains 18 residues. The CDR3 DNA follows: TGTGCTAGCAGCCCGCGTTCATCTCGACAGGCTTCTGCCGGGGAGCTGTTTTTT. Translated, it gives CASSPRSSRQASAGELFF.

This rearrangement joins TRBV6-1 to TRBJ2-7, with D unresolved. V lost 7 bases and J lost 4, with 14 bases in between. The CDR3 extends over 13 amino acids. The germline V gene encodes CDR1 MNHNS and CDR2 SASEGT. CDR3 nucleotide sequence: TGTGCCAGCACCACCAATAAAGGGTACGAGCAGTACTTC. This translates into CASTTNKGYEQYF.

The J gene is TRBJ1-6, the V gene TRBV20-1; possibly TRBD1 for D (5 bases). V was cut by 3 bases and J by 8 bases, with 11 bases left in between. Germline CDR1 DFQATT, CDR2 SNEGSKA (reference sequence). This CDR3 has 13 residues. The CDR3 DNA follows: TGCAGTGCTAGTTGGGACCCTTATTCACCCCTCCACTTT. Translated: CSASWDPYSPLHF.

This clonotype was found once. This clone may be a read error of a much larger clone one base away. The CDR3 DNA is TGTGCCATCAGTTCCGGGACAGAAAGAGAAGAGGGTGAAAAACTGTTTTTT. It specifies CAISSGTEREEGEKLFF. J is TRBJ1-4 and V is TRBV10-3; 7 bases align to TRBD1. V was clipped by 5 bases and J by 7 bases; unmatched bases: 16. Germline assignment: CDR1 ENHRY and CDR2 SYGVKD. CDR3 length: 17 amino acids.

This clonotype was recorded at least ten times. The chain links TRBV10-3 to TRBJ1-5, with unresolved D. Per the germline V gene, CDR1 is ENHRY and CDR2 is SYGVKD. The CDR3 sequence is 14 residues long. Trimming removed 6 bases from V and 7 bases from J, with 16 bases in between. The CDR3 DNA follows: TGTGCCATCAGGGAGGACGGGAACGAGCAGCCCCAGCATTTT. This gives the protein CAIREDGNEQPQHF.

This clonotype showed up just once. The chain is built from TRBV9 and TRBJ2-5, with 10 bases matching TRBD2. J was trimmed by 3 bases and V by 0 bases; bases with no gene match: 14. CDR1 and CDR2 from the germline V gene are SGDLS and YYNGEE. This CDR3 has 19 amino acids. This CDR3 is CASSVGIGGLAGAKETQYF. Written as DNA, the CDR3 is TGTGCCAGCAGCGTAGGAATAGGGGGGCTAGCGGGGGCCAAAGAGACCCAGTACTTC.

In this sample, this clonotype turned up many times. The chain recombines TRBV15 with TRBJ1-5; D is unclear. Germline V gene data show CDR1 as LNHNV and CDR2 as YYDKDF (reference sequence). CDR3 length: 15 amino acids. V lost 4 bases and J lost 0, with 10 bases in between. CDR3 residues: CATSIYGTSNQPQHF. CDR3 DNA sequence: TGTGCCACCAGCATTTACGGTACTAGCAATCAGCCCCAGCATTTT.

The chain recombines TRBV9 with TRBJ2-2, with D possibly being TRBD1 (5 bases). V was shortened by 1 base and J by 0 bases, with 10 bases between the two germline ends. This CDR3 spans 16 amino acids. Germline assignment: CDR1 SGDLS and CDR2 YYNGEE. The CDR3 loop is CASSVQGTSNTGELFF. CDR3 bases: TGTGCCAGCAGCGTACAGGGTACGTCGAACACCGGGGAGCTGTTTTTT. The full variable domain, in which reference TRBV9 and TRBJ2-2 provide the parts outside the CDR3, is DSGVTQTPKHLITATGQRVTLRCSPRSGDLSVYWYQQSLDQGLQFLIQYYNGEERAKGNILERFSAQQFPDLHSELNLSSLELGDSALYFCASSVQGTSNTGELFFGEGSRLTVL.

This clonotype was detected many times. V and J are TRBV7-2 and TRBJ2-5, with 7 positions matching TRBD1. Germline V gene data show CDR1 as SGHTA and CDR2 as FQGNSA. J lost 4 bases, V lost 5 bases, and 4 bases had no gene match. The CDR3 contains 13 residues. CDR3 in DNA: TGTGCCAGCAGCGCTAGGGGGCCAGAGACCCAGTACTTC. It encodes CASSARGPETQYF. Full variable domain (missing parts from reference TRBV7-2 and TRBJ2-5): GAGVSQSPSNKVTEKGKDVELRCDPISGHTALYWYRQSLGQGLEFLIYFQGNSAPDKSGLPSDRFSAERTGGSVSTLTIQRTQQEDSAVYLCASSARGPETQYFGPGTRLLVL.

The CDR3 DNA sequence: TGTGCCAGCAGCTTAGCGGGGGTGACGAGCGCATACGTTCCCTACGAGCAGTACTTC. Amino acid sequence: CASSLAGVTSAYVPYEQYF. The chain joins TRBV7-2 to TRBJ2-7; D might be TRBD1 or TRBD2, each matching 5 bases. Germline V CDR1 and CDR2: SGHTA, FQGNSA. V was clipped by 0 bases and J by 2 bases, with 23 bases between them. The CDR3 extends over 19 amino acids.

This clonotype has a handful of counts. V usage is TRBV19 and J usage is TRBJ2-2; a possible D gene is TRBD1 (5 bases). Trimming stripped 5 bases from V and 6 bases from J, with 13 bases between. CDR1 and CDR2 (germline): LNHDA, SQIVND (reference sequence). The CDR3 is 14 amino acids. CDR3 sequence (DNA): TGTGCCAGTAGTTCAGACAGCCTGGCCGGGGAGCTGTTTTTT. It encodes CASSSDSLAGELFF.

The chain links TRBV7-3 to TRBJ1-1, with D unclear. This CDR3 contains 13 residues. From germline, CDR1 is SGHTA and CDR2 FQGTGA. V lost 8 bases, J lost 1 base, and 11 bases lay in between. The CDR3 region has the DNA TGTGCCAGCGGCCGTCGATCGAACACTGAAGCTTTCTTT. This sequence encodes CASGRRSNTEAFF.